The rows below give T cell receptor beta chains drawn from one sample of a study of PD-L1 blockade in urothelial cancer. Repertoires were generated with immunoSEQ multiplex PCR, while TCRdb's copy carries only in-frame clones and drops some. The data hold about 95,000 clones, with 90% observed a single time. This material consisted of PBMCs, taken around atezolizumab (anti-PD-L1) treatment. The receptors here all came from a man in his 60s with urothelial cancer. Each CDR3 is given with its conserved first and last residue. The order of the fields is V gene, J gene, CDR3 length, D gene, clone size, CDR3 DNA, CDR3 protein. The D gene is left open where the match is weak. A clone size is listed for some rows: how often the clone was seen (once, few, many), or a class if it is expanded.

V gene: TRBV27; J gene: TRBJ2-1; CDR3 length: 14; D gene: TRBD2; clone size: .; CDR3 DNA: TGTGCCAGCAGTGGACTAGCGGGAGAAAATGAGCAGTTCTTC; CDR3 protein: CASSGLAGENEQFF
V gene: TRBV15; J gene: TRBJ2-7; CDR3 length: 16; D gene: TRBD2; clone size: .; CDR3 DNA: TGTGCCACCAGCAGAGACGACCCTAGCGGGAGCTACGAGCAGTACTTC; CDR3 protein: CATSRDDPSGSYEQYF
V gene: TRBV9; J gene: TRBJ2-7; CDR3 length: 13; D gene: .; clone size: .; CDR3 DNA: TGTGCCAGCAGCGTAGGTGGGTCCGGGGAGCAGTACTTC; CDR3 protein: CASSVGGSGEQYF
V gene: TRBV18; J gene: TRBJ1-5; CDR3 length: 16; D gene: .; clone size: once; CDR3 DNA: TGTGCCAGCTCACCACCGGGAAGGGGTGGCAATCAGCCCCAACATTTT; CDR3 protein: CASSPPGRGGNQPQHF
V gene: TRBV6-5; J gene: TRBJ2-2; CDR3 length: 12; D gene: .; clone size: .; CDR3 DNA: TGTGCCAGCACCCCAGGGCCCGGGGAGCTGTTTTTT; CDR3 protein: CASTPGPGELFF
V gene: TRBV9; J gene: TRBJ2-1; CDR3 length: 15; D gene: TRBD2; clone size: .; CDR3 DNA: TGTGCCAGCAGCGTAGATCGCGGGAGGATCAATGAGCAGTTCTTC; CDR3 protein: CASSVDRGRINEQFF
V gene: TRBV6-6; J gene: TRBJ2-1; CDR3 length: 16; D gene: TRBD2; clone size: .; CDR3 DNA: TGTGCCAGCAGTCCAGCGACTAGCGCCTCCTACAATGAGCAGTTCTTC; CDR3 protein: CASSPATSASYNEQFF
V gene: TRBV2; J gene: TRBJ1-1; CDR3 length: 13; D gene: .; clone size: .; CDR3 DNA: TGTGCCAGCAGGCTCGGGGGGGACACTGAAGCTTTCTTT; CDR3 protein: CASRLGGDTEAFF
V gene: TRBV10-3; J gene: TRBJ1-1; CDR3 length: 13; D gene: .; clone size: .; CDR3 DNA: TGTGCCATCACCGGGGGGAGGGACACTGAAGCTTTCTTT; CDR3 protein: CAITGGRDTEAFF
V gene: TRBV11-2; J gene: TRBJ2-1; CDR3 length: 15; D gene: .; clone size: .; CDR3 DNA: TGTGCCAGCAGGCGATTAAGGACTCTGCGGGATGAGCAGTTCTTC; CDR3 protein: CASRRLRTLRDEQFF
V gene: TRBV2; J gene: TRBJ2-3; CDR3 length: 14; D gene: TRBD1; clone size: .; CDR3 DNA: TGTGCCAGCAGGTCGGGACAGGGGGCTTATACGCAGTATTTT; CDR3 protein: CASRSGQGAYTQYF
V gene: TRBV9; J gene: TRBJ1-3; CDR3 length: 14; D gene: .; clone size: few; CDR3 DNA: TGTGCCAGCAGCGGAGGGGGCTCTGGAAACACCATATATTTT; CDR3 protein: CASSGGGSGNTIYF
V gene: TRBV4-1; J gene: TRBJ1-5; CDR3 length: 15; D gene: .; clone size: .; CDR3 DNA: TGCGCCAGCAGCCAAGATTTGGCGGTCAATCAGCCCCAGCATTTT; CDR3 protein: CASSQDLAVNQPQHF
V gene: TRBV4-3; J gene: TRBJ2-1; CDR3 length: 17; D gene: .; clone size: .; CDR3 DNA: TGCGCCAGCAGCCAAGACTTGCCGCGTCGGGGATACAATGAGCAGTTCTTC; CDR3 protein: CASSQDLPRRGYNEQFF
V gene: TRBV18; J gene: TRBJ1-1; CDR3 length: 13; D gene: .; clone size: .; CDR3 DNA: TGTGCCAGCTCACAAACGGGGAACACTGAAGCTTTCTTT; CDR3 protein: CASSQTGNTEAFF
V gene: TRBV28; J gene: TRBJ2-7; CDR3 length: 13; D gene: .; clone size: few; CDR3 DNA: TGTGCCAGCCGTAGGGACAACAGGGACGAGCAGTACTTC; CDR3 protein: CASRRDNRDEQYF
V gene: TRBV28; J gene: TRBJ1-2; CDR3 length: 12; D gene: .; clone size: once; CDR3 DNA: TGTGCCAGCAGTTTGGGAGCCTATGGCTACACCTTC; CDR3 protein: CASSLGAYGYTF
V gene: TRBV7-9; J gene: TRBJ2-2; CDR3 length: 14; D gene: .; clone size: few; CDR3 DNA: TGTGCCAGCAGCTTAGTCCAGATCACCGGGGAGCTGTTTTTT; CDR3 protein: CASSLVQITGELFF
V gene: TRBV2; J gene: TRBJ1-3; CDR3 length: 14; D gene: .; clone size: few; CDR3 DNA: TGTGCCAGCAGTCAGGACAACTCTGGAAACACCATATATTTT; CDR3 protein: CASSQDNSGNTIYF
V gene: TRBV7-9; J gene: TRBJ2-1; CDR3 length: 15; D gene: .; clone size: few; CDR3 DNA: TGTGCCAGCATCTCCGGTCGGACAGAGAACAATGAGCAGTTCTTC; CDR3 protein: CASISGRTENNEQFF
V gene: TRBV2; J gene: TRBJ1-2; CDR3 length: 14; D gene: TRBD1; clone size: .; CDR3 DNA: TGTGCCAGCAGTGCGACAGGGGTAGCCTATGGCTACACCTTC; CDR3 protein: CASSATGVAYGYTF
V gene: TRBV9; J gene: TRBJ2-7; CDR3 length: 16; D gene: .; clone size: .; CDR3 DNA: TGTGCCAGCAGCGTAGGTCCTAGCGCGGACTCCTACGAGCAGTACTTC; CDR3 protein: CASSVGPSADSYEQYF
V gene: TRBV7-9; J gene: TRBJ1-6; CDR3 length: 17; D gene: .; clone size: .; CDR3 DNA: TGTGCCAGCAGCTCCTCCCGGGGGGCGATCGATAATTCACCCCTCCACTTT; CDR3 protein: CASSSSRGAIDNSPLHF
V gene: TRBV30; J gene: TRBJ2-3; CDR3 length: 13; D gene: .; clone size: .; CDR3 DNA: TGTGCCTGGAGTGTGCTGACTACAGATACGCAGTATTTT; CDR3 protein: CAWSVLTTDTQYF
V gene: TRBV6-1; J gene: TRBJ1-1; CDR3 length: 18; D gene: TRBD1; clone size: .; CDR3 DNA: TGTGCCAGCAGTGAAATTGGCAGGGGGCGCACCGGGAACACTGAAGCTTTCTTT; CDR3 protein: CASSEIGRGRTGNTEAFF
V gene: TRBV27; J gene: TRBJ2-1; CDR3 length: 14; D gene: .; clone size: few; CDR3 DNA: TGTGCCAGCAGTTTAAGTACGGGGGGCGTTGAGCAGTTCTTC; CDR3 protein: CASSLSTGGVEQFF
V gene: TRBV7-6; J gene: TRBJ2-3; CDR3 length: 14; D gene: .; clone size: .; CDR3 DNA: TGTGCCAGCAGCTTCGCTAGCAGCACAGATACGCAGTATTTT; CDR3 protein: CASSFASSTDTQYF
V gene: TRBV7-2; J gene: TRBJ1-1; CDR3 length: 15; D gene: TRBD1; clone size: .; CDR3 DNA: TGTGCCAGCAGCGGAACCGGGACAGGGTTCACTGAAGCTTTCTTT; CDR3 protein: CASSGTGTGFTEAFF
V gene: TRBV5-4; J gene: TRBJ2-7; CDR3 length: 15; D gene: .; clone size: .; CDR3 DNA: TGTGCCAGCAGCCGAGAAGCCGGGACTGATTACGAGCAGTACTTC; CDR3 protein: CASSREAGTDYEQYF
V gene: TRBV6-4; J gene: TRBJ2-1; CDR3 length: 16; D gene: .; clone size: .; CDR3 DNA: TGTGCCAGCAGGAAGGTTATCCCTGAGGTAGGGGATGAGCAGTTCTTC; CDR3 protein: CASRKVIPEVGDEQFF
V gene: TRBV7-2; J gene: TRBJ2-7; CDR3 length: 14; D gene: .; clone size: .; CDR3 DNA: TGTGCCAGCAGCTTAGGGGTCGGACTCTACGAGCAGTACTTC; CDR3 protein: CASSLGVGLYEQYF
V gene: TRBV9; J gene: TRBJ1-1; CDR3 length: 13; D gene: .; clone size: .; CDR3 DNA: TGTGCCAGCAGCGTAGGGGCGAACACTGAAGCTTTCTTT; CDR3 protein: CASSVGANTEAFF
V gene: TRBV6-1; J gene: TRBJ2-5; CDR3 length: 15; D gene: .; clone size: .; CDR3 DNA: TGTGCCAGCAGTGAATCCGGGTCTACGAGAGAGACCCAGTACTTC; CDR3 protein: CASSESGSTRETQYF
V gene: TRBV10-3; J gene: TRBJ2-7; CDR3 length: 11; D gene: .; clone size: .; CDR3 DNA: TGTGCCATCAGTGCGGGGTACGAGCAGTACTTC; CDR3 protein: CAISAGYEQYF
V gene: TRBV23-1; J gene: TRBJ2-7; CDR3 length: 14; D gene: TRBD2; clone size: .; CDR3 DNA: TGCGCCAGCAGTCAAACACTAGCGTGTTACGAGCAGTACTTC; CDR3 protein: CASSQTLACYEQYF
V gene: TRBV4-3; J gene: TRBJ1-4; CDR3 length: 15; D gene: .; clone size: .; CDR3 DNA: TGCGCCAGCAGCCTAGAGTTCGGTATTAATGAAAAACTGTTTTTT; CDR3 protein: CASSLEFGINEKLFF
V gene: TRBV6-5; J gene: TRBJ1-4; CDR3 length: 15; D gene: TRBD1; clone size: once; CDR3 DNA: TGTGCCAGCAGACCCGGACAGGGAACTAATGAAAAACTGTTTTTT; CDR3 protein: CASRPGQGTNEKLFF
V gene: TRBV7-2; J gene: TRBJ2-1; CDR3 length: 15; D gene: TRBD2; clone size: .; CDR3 DNA: TGTGCCAGCAGCGACAGCGGGGGCTCCTACAATGAGCAGTTCTTC; CDR3 protein: CASSDSGGSYNEQFF
V gene: TRBV5-1; J gene: TRBJ2-4; CDR3 length: 16; D gene: TRBD1; clone size: .; CDR3 DNA: TGCGCCAGCAGCTCGGGACAGGGTCTGGCCAAAAACATTCAGTACTTC; CDR3 protein: CASSSGQGLAKNIQYF
V gene: TRBV14; J gene: TRBJ2-1; CDR3 length: 15; D gene: .; clone size: .; CDR3 DNA: TGTGCCAGCAGCCAAGATTTCGGGGTCGTCGATGAGCAGTTCTTC; CDR3 protein: CASSQDFGVVDEQFF